Below are 12 T cell receptor beta chains sequenced from a single sample in a study of blood T cells in healthy people across ages. Primed by a sample-barcoded 5' primer and a J-beta primer mix, a second PCR proceeded for about 7 to 11 cycles. TCRdb independently ran MiXCR on the 5' RACE reads; one entry per CDR3 protein. There are about 1.4 million distinct CDR3 sequences in the sample; approximately 60% occur only once, and about 6.3% lies in the top ten. Sequenced sample: blood. The receptors come from a man aged 18 to 30 in good health.

J is TRBJ2-7 and V is TRBV10-3; D possibly corresponds to TRBD2 (5 bases). Looked up from germline, CDR1 is ENHRY and CDR2 is SYGVKD. V lost 11 bases to trimming and J lost 0 bases, with 14 bases between them. The CDR3 has 13 residues. The chain's CDR3 is CAGAGIHSYEQYF. CDR3 in DNA: TGTGCCGGCGCCGGGATCCACTCCTACGAGCAGTACTTC.

In this sample, this clonotype turned up once. This sequence joins TRBV7-9 and TRBJ1-2; no clear D gene. CDR3 length: 16 residues. Germline V gene data show CDR1 as SEHNR and CDR2 as FQNEAQ (reference sequence). The germline V and J ends were trimmed by 0 bases and 0 bases, with 11 bases remaining between them. The CDR3 reads CASSLAIEPANYGYTF. The CDR3 DNA sequence: TGTGCCAGCAGCTTAGCCATCGAACCAGCTAACTATGGCTACACCTTC.

The chain joins TRBV30 to TRBJ1-2; D gene unclear. Trimming pared 4 bases from V and 3 bases from J, leaving 6 bases between. The CDR3 length is 11 residues. CDR1 is GTSNPN, CDR2 SVGIG, per germline (reference sequence). The CDR3 region is CAWTDYYGYTF. CDR3 in DNA: TGTGCCTGGACTGATTACTATGGCTACACCTTC. The whole variable domain, remainder taken from reference TRBV30 and TRBJ1-2, is SQTIHQWPATLVQPVGSPLSLECTVEGTSNPNLYWYRQAAGRGLQLLFYSVGIGQISSEVPQNLSASRPQDRQFILSSKKLLLSDSGFYLCAWTDYYGYTFGSGTRLTVV.

The V call is TRBV13, the J call TRBJ2-1, with 14 bases aligning to TRBD2. Looked up from germline, CDR1 is PRHDT and CDR2 is FYEKMQ (reference sequence). Losses at the gene ends were 6 bases for V and 6 bases for J; bases not matched to a gene: 4. This CDR3 comprises 15 residues. The CDR3, as DNA: TGTGCCAGCAGGGCCGGACTAGCGGGGGGCAATGAGCAGTTCTTC. This gives the protein CASRAGLAGGNEQFF.

The rearrangement joins TRBV4-1 to TRBJ1-5, with a tentative D call TRBD1 (6 bases). Trimming cost V 0 bases and J 6 bases, with 9 bases left between them. The germline CDR1 and CDR2 sequences are MGHRA and YSYEKL. CDR3 size: 14 residues. CDR3 bases: TGCGCCAGCAGCCAAGACGGGACAATTCAGCCCCAGCATTTT. Translation gives CASSQDGTIQPQHF.

There are a few counts of this clonotype. The gene calls are TRBV10-3 and TRBJ1-6, with a weak D call TRBD1 (5 bases). The germline V gene has CDR1 ENHRY and CDR2 SYGVKD. The CDR3 extends over 14 amino acids. Trimming stripped 2 bases from V and 8 bases from J, with 10 bases between. CDR3 nucleotide sequence: TGTGCCATCAGTGAGAATGGCAGGGATTCACCCCTCCACTTT. Translating gives CAISENGRDSPLHF.

V and J are TRBV6-2 or TRBV6-3 and TRBJ2-1, with 8 nucleotides matching TRBD2. The germline V gene has CDR1 MNHEY and CDR2 SVGEGT. J was trimmed by 8 bases and V by 4 bases; bases with no gene match: 4. The CDR3 is 13 amino acids. Here the CDR3 reads CASSWRGADEQFF. As DNA, the CDR3 is TGTGCCAGCAGTTGGCGGGGGGCGGATGAGCAGTTCTTC.

The V call is TRBV7-9, the J call TRBJ2-3; 10 nucleotides align to TRBD2. The germline V gene has CDR1 SEHNR and CDR2 FQNEAQ (reference sequence). The V gene end was trimmed by 1 base and the J gene end by 2 bases; junction bases not matched to a gene: 6. The CDR3 runs 17 residues. CDR3 DNA: TGTGCCAGCAGCTTAGGGCTAGCGGGGGCGCACACAGATACGCAGTATTTT. Translated, it gives CASSLGLAGAHTDTQYF. Together with reference TRBV7-9 and TRBJ2-3, the CDR3 gives the full variable domain: DTGVSQNPRHKITKRGQNVTFRCDPISEHNRLYWYRQTLGQGPEFLTYFQNEAQLEKSRLLSDRFSAERPKGSFSTLEIQRTEQGDSAMYLCASSLGLAGAHTDTQYFGPGTRLTVL.

This clonotype was picked up one time. CDR3 in amino acids: CSAAGLAGTYNEQFF. Written as DNA, the CDR3 is TGCAGTGCAGCCGGACTAGCGGGCACCTACAATGAGCAGTTCTTC. The rearrangement uses TRBV20-1 and TRBJ2-1; 11 bases are shared with TRBD2. The CDR3 spans 15 residues. CDR1 DFQATT and CDR2 SNEGSKA come from the germline V gene (reference sequence). Losses at the gene ends were 6 bases for V and 2 bases for J; bases not matched to a gene: 6.

This clonotype was seen a single time. This may be a read error: a much more frequent sequence differs by one nucleotide. The V gene is TRBV28, the J gene TRBJ2-4; unclear D gene. Germline CDR1 is MDHEN and CDR2 is SYDVKM. This CDR3 comprises 13 residues. CDR3 sequence reads: CTSTAWDKNIQYF. The CDR3 region has the DNA TGTACCAGCACCGCTTGGGATAAAAACATTCAGTACTTC.

The rearrangement uses TRBV6-4 and TRBJ2-1, with D uncertain. V was shortened by 0 bases and J by 3 bases, with 3 bases between the two germline ends. Germline values: CDR1 MRHNA, CDR2 SNTAGT. CDR3 length: 13 residues. The CDR3 DNA reads TGTGCCAGCAGTGACTCGAACTACAATGAGCAGTTCTTC. Its translation: CASSDSNYNEQFF.

The rearrangement links TRBV28 to TRBJ1-5, with D maybe TRBD1 (6 bases). Germline CDR1 MDHEN, CDR2 SYDVKM. The CDR3 runs 16 residues. Trimming cost V 2 bases and J 0 bases, with 11 bases left between them. CDR3 DNA: TGTGCCAGCAGTTTAGTGGGGGGCCTTAGCAATCAGCCCCAGCATTTT. Encoded protein: CASSLVGGLSNQPQHF. Looking up the rest from reference TRBV28 and TRBJ1-5 gives the full variable domain: DVKVTQSSRYLVKRTGEKVFLECVQDMDHENMFWYRQDPGLGLRLIYFSYDVKMKEKGDIPEGYSVSREKKERFSLILESASTNQTSMYLCASSLVGGLSNQPQHFGDGTRLSIL.